These 27 T cell receptor beta chains share one sample of origin, sequenced in a study of blood T cell repertoires in COVID-19 (TCRdb year 2020). Library preparation used the immunoSEQ multiplex PCR assay. Not all clones reach the TCRdb copy of this immuneACCESS table, which keeps in-frame sequences only. Checked studies attribute under half of the gap to unresolved V genes and leave the rest unexplained. Counted in this sample were hundreds of thousands of clones; 70% to 90% of them appeared once. The top ten clonotypes cover 1.4% of the sample. Sequencing was performed on peripheral blood. The receptors stem from a woman aged 25 to 39 with active or convalescent COVID-19.

The V and J genes are TRBV12-3 or TRBV12-4 and TRBJ1-1; D unclear. The CDR3 is 12 amino acids. Deletions cut 10 bases from V and 7 bases from J, with 16 bases between. CDR3: CATPGRKDEAFF. CDR3 in DNA: TGTGCCACCCCTGGGAGGAAGGATGAAGCTTTCTTT.

The chain recombines TRBV7-9 with TRBJ2-2, with D possibly matching TRBD2 (5 bases). Trimming stripped 9 bases from V and 1 base from J, with 9 bases between. This CDR3 has 13 residues. Germline V gene data show CDR1 as SEHNR and CDR2 as FQNEAQ (reference sequence). The CDR3 nucleotides read TGTGCCAGGTTTGAGGGGAACACCGGGGAGCTGTTTTTT. This codes for CARFEGNTGELFF.

This rearrangement joins TRBV7-8 to TRBJ1-1; TRBD1 is a possible D gene (5 bases). CDR3 length equals 12 residues. V lost 5 bases and J lost 11, with 15 bases in between. The germline V gene encodes CDR1 SGHVS and CDR2 FQNEAQ. CDR3 coding DNA: TGTGCCAGCAGCCAAGGCGTGGGGCGGGCTTTCTTT. This sequence encodes CASSQGVGRAFF.

This chain connects TRBV11-3 to TRBJ2-1, with 7 nucleotides matching TRBD1. Germline CDR1 and CDR2: SGHNT and YENEEA. V gave up 1 base and J gave up 6 bases; unmatched junction bases: 6. The CDR3 contains 15 residues. In DNA form, the CDR3 reads TGTGCCAGCAGCTTAGGACAGGGAGTAGGCAATGAGCAGTTCTTC. It encodes CASSLGQGVGNEQFF.

V usage is TRBV5-6 and J usage is TRBJ2-7; 12 bases are shared with TRBD1. V trimming: 4 bases; J trimming: 0 bases; junction bases outside the gene matches: 2. The germline V gene encodes CDR1 SGHDT and CDR2 YYEEEE. This CDR3 is 15 amino acids long. The CDR3 bases are TGTGCCAGCAGCAGGGACAGGGGGCACTCCTACGAGCAGTACTTC. This gives the protein CASSRDRGHSYEQYF.

Remarks on this clone: This CDR3 is also generated by other DNA sequences in the sample. The chain recombines TRBV18 with TRBJ1-5; D uncertain. Per germline, CDR1 KGHSH and CDR2 LQKENI. The V gene lost 2 bases and the J gene lost 2 bases, with 7 bases spanning the gap. This CDR3 region has 14 residues. The DNA for the CDR3 is TGTGCCAGCTCACCAGGGCAGGGCAATCAGCCCCAGCATTTT. This codes for CASSPGQGNQPQHF. Together with reference TRBV18 and TRBJ1-5, the CDR3 gives the full variable domain: NAGVMQNPRHLVRRRGQEARLRCSPMKGHSHVYWYRQLPEEGLKFMVYLQKENIIDESGMPKERFSAEFPKEGPSILRIQQVVRGDSAAYFCASSPGQGNQPQHFGDGTRLSIL.

This rearrangement joins TRBV7-9 to TRBJ1-6; maybe TRBD1 (6 bases). Germline CDR1 and CDR2: SEHNR and FQNEAQ (reference sequence). CDR3 length: 13 residues. Trimming left V 10 bases short and J 10 bases short, with 17 bases between. The CDR3 coding sequence is TGTGCCACCCACCAGGGGTCGGGATCACCCCTCCACTTT. Translation gives CATHQGSGSPLHF.

The chain uses TRBV27 and TRBJ1-5; TRBD1 agrees at 7 bases. The CDR3 has 14 amino acids. CDR1 MNHEY and CDR2 SMNVEV come from the germline V gene (reference sequence). J was trimmed by 3 bases and V by 6 bases; bases with no gene match: 5. Here the CDR3 DNA reads TGTGCCAGCAGACGGACAGGATCCAATCAGCCCCAGCATTTT. Translating it yields CASRRTGSNQPQHF.

This clone showed up just once. This chain uses TRBV11-3 with TRBJ2-1; the match to TRBD2 covers 7 bases. The V segment lost 5 bases and the J segment 0 bases; nucleotides outside the gene matches: 4. This CDR3 spans 15 amino acids. Germline CDR1 is SGHNT and CDR2 is YENEEA. The CDR3 bases are TGTGCCAGCAGCGGTCTAGCGGACTCCTACAATGAGCAGTTCTTC. Its translation: CASSGLADSYNEQFF.

The chain uses TRBV5-1 and TRBJ2-2, with D possibly matching TRBD1 (6 bases). Trimming shortened V by 2 bases and J by 2 bases, and 10 bases separated the two germline ends. CDR3 length: 15 amino acids. Germline CDR1 and CDR2: SGHRS and YFSETQ. This CDR3 is CASSFRGHNTGELFF. In DNA form, the CDR3 reads TGCGCCAGCAGCTTCAGGGGCCATAACACCGGGGAGCTGTTTTTT.

There are a few counts of this clone. The chain carries TRBV5-4 and TRBJ2-2; possibly TRBD1 for D (6 bases). V lost 2 bases to trimming and J lost 1 base, with 6 bases between them. From germline, CDR1 is SGHNT and CDR2 YYREEE (reference sequence). This CDR3 has 14 amino acids. The CDR3 DNA follows: TGTGCCAGCAGCTTAGGGGGGAACACCGGGGAGCTGTTTTTT. As protein: CASSLGGNTGELFF.

This clone was detected once. The gene calls are TRBV29-1 and TRBJ2-7; D perhaps matches TRBD1 (6 bases). Germline V gene lookup returns CDR1 SQVTM and CDR2 ANQGSEA. The CDR3 covers 13 residues. Between the trimmed V and J ends, which lost 6 bases and 0 bases, there was a span of 12 bases. The CDR3 sequence is CSVLRDNSYEQYF. The CDR3 region has the DNA TGCAGCGTCCTACGGGACAACTCCTACGAGCAGTACTTC.

The chain links TRBV11-2 to TRBJ1-2, with TRBD1 as a possible D gene (6 bases). Trimming pared 5 bases from V and 2 bases from J, leaving 12 bases between. The V gene's germline CDR1 is SGHAT and CDR2 FQNNGV. The CDR3 is 14 residues long. CDR3 coding DNA: TGTGCCAGCAGCCCAGGGGTCCCCAACTATGGCTACACCTTC. This translates into CASSPGVPNYGYTF.

The V and J genes are TRBV11-2 and TRBJ2-5; no firm D call. The length of the CDR3 is 11 residues. Germline V gene data show CDR1 as SGHAT and CDR2 as FQNNGV. The V end was cut by 3 bases, the J end by 8 bases, with 7 bases between. The CDR3 sequence: CASSFRSTQYF. The DNA of the CDR3 is TGTGCCAGCAGCTTTCGGTCAACCCAGTACTTC.

This clone was seen a single time. V gene TRBV2 combines with J gene TRBJ2-3; no firm D call. V lost 3 bases and J 7 bases, leaving 5 bases between the germline ends. Germline V gives CDR1 SNHLY, CDR2 FYNNEI. This CDR3 has 11 residues. CDR3 protein: CASSDGYTQYF. The CDR3, as DNA: TGTGCCAGCAGTGACGGGTATACGCAGTATTTT.

The rearrangement links TRBV6-1 to TRBJ1-1; 10 bases agree with TRBD1. This CDR3 has 15 amino acids. From germline, CDR1 is MNHNS and CDR2 SASEGT. V was pared by 3 bases and J by 4 bases, with 5 bases of the junction left unmatched. In DNA form, the CDR3 reads TGTGCCAGCAGTGATGAAGGGACAGGGGTCACTGAAGCTTTCTTT. Translated: CASSDEGTGVTEAFF.

This chain links TRBV19 with TRBJ1-5; 8 nucleotides line up with TRBD1. Per germline, CDR1 LNHDA and CDR2 SQIVND (reference sequence). This CDR3 is 14 amino acids long. Trimming removed 10 bases from V and 6 bases from J; junction bases left unmatched: 11. The CDR3 nucleotides read TGTGCCACAAGAGAATTACAGGGGGGTCAGCCCCAGCATTTT. It specifies CATRELQGGQPQHF.

This rearrangement joins TRBV21-1 to TRBJ2-1; whether TRBD2, the table's D call, matches the DNA was not checked. TRBV21-1 is labeled a pseudogene. The CDR3 extends over 18 amino acids. CDR3 in DNA: TGTGCCAGCAGCAAAGCGTTCACCAGCGGCGGGAAACACAATGAGCAGTTCTTC. It translates to CASSKAFTSGGKHNEQFF.

This rearrangement joins TRBV2 to TRBJ1-2, with unresolved D. Germline V lookup: CDR1 SNHLY, CDR2 FYNNEI. CDR3 length: 13 amino acids. Trimming took off 4 bases at V and 6 bases at J, with 12 bases between the two ends. The CDR3 bases are TGTGCCAGCAGTGTCGATTTGGGCGATGGCTACACCTTC. Its protein is CASSVDLGDGYTF. Looking up the rest from reference TRBV2 and TRBJ1-2 gives the full variable domain: EPEVTQTPSHQVTQMGQEVILRCVPISNHLYFYWYRQILGQKVEFLVSFYNNEISEKSEIFDDQFSVERPDGSNFTLKIRSTKLEDSAMYFCASSVDLGDGYTFGSGTRLTVV.

The chain is built from TRBV7-6 and TRBJ2-1; D ambiguous. This CDR3 contains 12 residues. Germline CDR1 SGHVS, CDR2 FNYEAQ. The V end lost 5 bases, the J end lost 3 bases, and 5 bases lay between the germline ends. The CDR3 DNA is TGTGCCAGCAGCCCTTACTACAATGAGCAGTTCTTC. It translates to CASSPYYNEQFF.

This chain joins TRBV30 and TRBJ2-5, with 9 bases aligning to TRBD1. Unmatched junction bases numbered 5, after V lost 1 base and J lost 5 bases. This CDR3 has 14 residues. CDR1 is GTSNPN, CDR2 SVGIG, per germline (reference sequence). Here the CDR3 reads CAWSATGGRETQYF. The DNA for the CDR3 is TGTGCCTGGAGTGCCACAGGGGGCCGGGAGACCCAGTACTTC.

This clone has a handful of counts. The V and J genes are TRBV5-4 and TRBJ1-2; 9 nucleotides line up with TRBD1. Trimming removed 0 bases from V and 2 bases from J; junction bases left unmatched: 2. Germline V CDR1 and CDR2: SGHNT, YYREEE (reference sequence). This CDR3 is 15 amino acids long. The CDR3 protein is CASSLAGQGNYGYTF. The CDR3 nucleotides are TGTGCCAGCAGCTTGGCGGGACAGGGAAACTATGGCTACACCTTC.

The V and J genes are TRBV7-2 and TRBJ1-3, with D possibly matching TRBD1 (6 bases). This CDR3 spans 14 amino acids. CDR1 and CDR2 from the germline V gene are SGHTA and FQGNSA. V was trimmed by 6 bases and J by 4 bases, leaving 13 bases between them. The CDR3 nucleotides read TGTGCCAGCAGGGCAGGGGCGAAAGGAAACACCATATATTTT. It is translated as CASRAGAKGNTIYF.

The V call is TRBV2, the J call TRBJ1-2; 9 nucleotides line up with TRBD1. CDR3 size: 14 residues. Germline V gene lookup returns CDR1 SNHLY and CDR2 FYNNEI. The J segment lost 2 bases and the V segment lost 6 bases, leaving 4 bases of the junction unmatched. CDR3 sequence: CASRPGTGNYGYTF. CDR3 DNA: TGTGCCAGCAGGCCGGGGACAGGGAACTATGGCTACACCTTC.

The CDR3 coding sequence is TGTGCCGGAGGGGGGGCGAACGGCTATGGCTACACCTTC. Its translation is CAGGGANGYGYTF. The chain couples TRBV10-3 to TRBJ1-2; D possibly corresponds to TRBD1 (6 bases). The CDR3 spans 13 residues. Trimming cost V 11 bases and J 4 bases, with 17 bases left between them. The V gene's germline CDR1 is ENHRY and CDR2 SYGVKD.

The V call is TRBV5-5, the J call TRBJ1-1, with 8 bases aligning to TRBD1. Germline values: CDR1 SGHKS, CDR2 YYEKEE (reference sequence). The length of the CDR3 is 16 residues. V lost 4 bases and J lost 0; bases outside the gene matches: 8. Written as DNA, the CDR3 is TGTGCCAGCAGCCCATACGACAGGGGAGTGAACACTGAAGCTTTCTTT. It is translated as CASSPYDRGVNTEAFF.

The rearrangement joins TRBV7-6 to TRBJ2-1, with a tentative D call TRBD2 (6 bases). V was clipped by 1 base and J by 7 bases, with 14 bases between them. Germline loops: CDR1 SGHVS, CDR2 FNYEAQ. The CDR3 contains 15 residues. CDR3 coding DNA: TGTGCCAGCAGCTTAGACGGAGGGGTTGTGAATGAGCAGTTCTTC. It codes for CASSLDGGVVNEQFF.